This passage covers 10 T cell receptor beta chains from one sample sequenced in a study of T cells in localized non-small cell lung cancer. Profiling relied on immunoSEQ multiplex PCR, and the TCRdb table lists in-frame clones only, not all of them. In the table there are some 52,000 clones, 60% to 85% of which are singletons. The sample in question was PBMCs, obtained before any cancer treatment. The receptors here all came from a woman aged 35-75 years with stage II lung adenocarcinoma.

This sequence joins TRBV7-9 and TRBJ2-5; D ambiguous. Trimming pared 3 bases from V and 4 bases from J, leaving 15 bases between. Germline V lookup: CDR1 SEHNR, CDR2 FQNEAQ (reference sequence). The CDR3 sequence is 15 residues long. CDR3 sequence: CASSFPQTLGETQYF. The CDR3 DNA follows: TGTGCCAGCAGCTTTCCTCAAACCCTGGGAGAGACCCAGTACTTC.

Regarding this clone: The germline gene is not matched at one end of the junction; a read error may be the cause. This chain joins TRBV7-7 and TRBJ2-2; D ambiguous. The CDR3 consists of 18 residues. Per the germline V gene, CDR1 is SSHAT and CDR2 is FNYEAQ (reference sequence). The DNA for the CDR3 is TGTGCTAGCAGCTATTATCCCCGCCAAGACGCGAACACCGGGGAGCTGTTTTTT. Residues: CASSYYPRQDANTGELFF.

The chain uses TRBV2 and TRBJ1-4; 8 bases align to TRBD1. This CDR3 has 15 residues. Unmatched junction bases numbered 9, after V lost 6 bases and J lost 6 bases. CDR1 SNHLY and CDR2 FYNNEI come from the germline V gene. The CDR3 DNA follows: TGTGCCAGCAGGGCCGGGACAGGAGTTGATGAAAAACTGTTTTTT. It codes for CASRAGTGVDEKLFF.

This clone was seen more than once but under ten times. The chain joins TRBV28 to TRBJ2-1; D remains unclear. V lost 5 bases and J 2 bases, leaving 13 bases between the germline ends. CDR3 length equals 15 residues. CDR1 MDHEN and CDR2 SYDVKM come from the germline V gene. CDR3 DNA sequence: TGTGCCAGCAGTACCCGGACGGGCACCTACAATGAGCAGTTCTTC. Translated: CASSTRTGTYNEQFF.

This rearrangement joins TRBV18 to TRBJ2-7, with D possibly matching TRBD2 (6 bases). Looked up from germline, CDR1 is KGHSH and CDR2 is LQKENI. There are 16 residues in the CDR3. V gave up 3 bases and J gave up 3 bases, with 18 bases separating them. In DNA, the CDR3 is TGTGCCAGCTCACCGGGTAGGGAGGAATTACGCTACGAGCAGTACTTC. Translated, it gives CASSPGREELRYEQYF.

The chain couples TRBV6-4 to TRBJ2-1; 8 bases align to TRBD1. Trimming cost V 5 bases and J 3 bases; bases outside gene matches: 6. This CDR3 comprises 15 residues. Germline V gene data show CDR1 as MRHNA and CDR2 as SNTAGT. The CDR3 loop is CASSPTGVDYNEQFF. CDR3 nucleotide sequence: TGTGCCAGCAGTCCGACAGGGGTGGACTACAATGAGCAGTTCTTC.

The chain employs TRBV2 and TRBJ2-7, with 11 bases fitting TRBD1. Germline CDR1 is SNHLY and CDR2 is FYNNEI. This CDR3 is 14 amino acids long. V was pared by 6 bases and J by 2 bases, with 3 bases of the junction left unmatched. In nucleotides, the CDR3 is TGTGCCAGCAGCCGGGACAGGGGGACCTACGAGCAGTACTTC. Its translation is CASSRDRGTYEQYF.

CDR3 nucleotides: TGTGCCAGCAGCGCTAGGACAGGGGGCGCGGAAAAACTGTTTTTT. It specifies CASSARTGGAEKLFF. The chain carries TRBV9 and TRBJ1-4, with TRBD1 matching over 11 bases. CDR3 size: 15 residues. After removal of 3 bases from V and 8 bases from J, the junction contained 6 bases not matched to a gene. CDR1 and CDR2 (germline): SGDLS, YYNGEE. Full variable domain (missing parts from reference TRBV9 and TRBJ1-4): DSGVTQTPKHLITATGQRVTLRCSPRSGDLSVYWYQQSLDQGLQFLIQYYNGEERAKGNILERFSAQQFPDLHSELNLSSLELGDSALYFCASSARTGGAEKLFFGSGTQLSVL.

CDR3 in amino acids: CASRSPGTVGEQYF. The CDR3 nucleotides are TGTGCCAGCAGATCTCCCGGGACAGTAGGCGAGCAGTACTTC. The V gene is TRBV6-6, the J gene TRBJ2-7; 7 bases agree with TRBD1. The trim removed 6 bases at V and 6 bases at J, leaving 11 bases unmatched. The CDR3 has 14 residues. CDR1 is MNHNY and CDR2 is SVGAGI in the germline V gene (reference sequence).

The rearrangement links TRBV4-1 to TRBJ2-1; 11 positions agree with TRBD2. Germline trimming cut 0 bases from V and 7 bases from J; bases unmatched to any gene: 14. The germline V gene encodes CDR1 MGHRA and CDR2 YSYEKL. CDR3 length: 19 residues. The CDR3 loop reads CASSQDVAGGPDFQNEQFF. The DNA for the CDR3 is TGCGCCAGCAGCCAAGACGTAGCGGGGGGGCCTGACTTCCAAAATGAGCAGTTCTTC.